The 23 T cell receptor beta chains given below trace back to one sample, sequenced in a study of cytomegalovirus exposure and HLA in healthy donors. Primers for the PCR totalled 60 Vbeta and 13 Jbeta. The table came from immunoSEQ multiplex PCR; TCRdb's copy has only in-frame clones and leaves some out. Here the sample spans 150,000 to 200,000 clones, 65% to 85% being singletons. The specimen sequenced was PBMCs. The receptors shown here come from a woman aged 40 to 55 in good health and CMV-seropositive.

Of note for this clone: Germline and junction disagree at one end, which may indicate a read error. The same CDR3 arises from other DNA sequences in this sample as well. This sequence joins TRBV5-1 and TRBJ2-5, with 11 positions matching TRBD2. CDR1 and CDR2 (germline): SGHRS, YFSETQ. This CDR3 has 15 amino acids. The DNA of the CDR3 is TGCGCCAGCAGTTTGGTAGCGGGAGGGCAAGAGACCCAGTACTTC. Its protein product is CASSLVAGGQETQYF.

This chain links TRBV6-5 with TRBJ2-5, with a possible D match to TRBD2 (5 bases). The DNA end lines up better with TRBJ2-7; the J call may be wrong. CDR1 is MNHEY and CDR2 is SVGAGI in the germline V gene. This CDR3 contains 12 residues. This CDR3 is CASRGGPYEQYF. The CDR3 bases are TGTGCCAGCCGCGGAGGACCCTACGAGCAGTACTTC.

The V call is TRBV5-6, the J call TRBJ2-5; D is ambiguous. Trimming removed 2 bases at V and 3 bases at J, with 8 bases between. The CDR3 runs 13 residues. Germline loops: CDR1 SGHDT, CDR2 YYEEEE. CDR3 in amino acids: CASSLDLKETQYF. The CDR3 nucleotides read TGTGCCAGCAGCTTAGACTTAAAAGAGACCCAGTACTTC.

The gene calls are TRBV27 and TRBJ2-3, with a possible D match to TRBD2 (6 bases). V was shortened by 2 bases and J by 0 bases, with 9 bases between the two germline ends. The CDR3 has 15 residues. The germline V gene has CDR1 MNHEY and CDR2 SMNVEV (reference sequence). Here the CDR3 reads CASSLGGLSTDTQYF. CDR3 nucleotides: TGTGCCAGCAGTTTAGGGGGGTTGAGCACAGATACGCAGTATTTT.

The chain couples TRBV6-5 to TRBJ2-7, with D unresolved. In germline, CDR1 is MNHEY, CDR2 SVGAGI. The V end was cut by 6 bases, the J end by 1 base, with 16 bases between. CDR3 length: 15 residues. The CDR3 is CASSRQPSESYEQYF. DNA of the CDR3: TGTGCCAGCAGCCGCCAACCCTCGGAGTCCTACGAGCAGTACTTC.

About this clone itself: Lacking the conserved final phenylalanine or tryptophan, this CDR3 likely reflects a read error. The J gene is TRBJ1-2, the V gene TRBV4-3; tentative D call: TRBD1 (5 bases). Germline-derived CDR1 and CDR2 are LGHNA and YSLEER. This CDR3 has 16 residues. Trimming left V 0 bases short and J 5 bases short, with 16 bases between. CDR3 sequence: CASSQDGGESPYGYTL. Here the CDR3 DNA reads TGCGCCAGCAGCCAAGATGGGGGGGAGAGCCCTTATGGCTACACCTTA.

This chain joins TRBV18 and TRBJ2-3, with 8 bases lining up with TRBD1. Per the germline V gene, CDR1 is KGHSH and CDR2 is LQKENI. V was clipped by 3 bases and J by 5 bases; unmatched bases: 10. The CDR3 loop spans 16 amino acids. The CDR3 loop is CASSPVTGVGGDTQYF. The CDR3 DNA reads TGTGCCAGCTCACCGGTGACAGGGGTAGGAGGAGATACGCAGTATTTT. Supplemented by reference TRBV18 and TRBJ2-3, the full variable domain reads NAGVMQNPRHLVRRRGQEARLRCSPMKGHSHVYWYRQLPEEGLKFMVYLQKENIIDESGMPKERFSAEFPKEGPSILRIQQVVRGDSAAYFCASSPVTGVGGDTQYFGPGTRLTVL.

The chain carries TRBV7-9 and TRBJ2-3, with TRBD2 identical over 14 bases. Per germline, CDR1 SEHNR and CDR2 FQNEAQ (reference sequence). CDR3 size: 18 residues. V dropped 5 bases and J dropped 6; count of bases not matched to a gene: 13. CDR3 sequence reads: CASSPNQGLAGVGDTQYF. The CDR3 DNA follows: TGTGCCAGCAGCCCTAACCAGGGACTAGCGGGAGTGGGTGATACGCAGTATTTT.

This chain uses TRBV19 with TRBJ1-5, with TRBD1 identical over 7 bases. CDR3 length: 15 residues. The V and J ends lost 6 bases and 0 bases, in that order; junction bases with no gene match: 5. Germline lookup yields CDR1 LNHDA and CDR2 SQIVND (reference sequence). The CDR3 bases are TGTGCCAGTAGGGGGACAGTAAATAGCAATCAGCCCCAGCATTTT. Its translation is CASRGTVNSNQPQHF.

CDR3 amino acids: CAWILKGVNYGYTF. The CDR3 DNA is TGTGCCTGGATTTTAAAGGGGGTAAACTATGGCTACACCTTC. V gene TRBV30 combines with J gene TRBJ1-2; maybe TRBD1 (6 bases). Germline lookup yields CDR1 GTSNPN and CDR2 SVGIG (reference sequence). V was cut by 4 bases and J by 2 bases, with 14 bases left in between. The CDR3 covers 14 residues. The full variable domain, its missing parts supplied by reference TRBV30 and TRBJ1-2, is SQTIHQWPATLVQPVGSPLSLECTVEGTSNPNLYWYRQAAGRGLQLLFYSVGIGQISSEVPQNLSASRPQDRQFILSSKKLLLSDSGFYLCAWILKGVNYGYTFGSGTRLTVV.

In its sample, this clone was seen once. The chain has TRBV5-4 and TRBJ2-6; 8 bases map to TRBD1. V lost 4 bases and J lost 0; bases outside the gene matches: 6. Germline V CDR1 and CDR2: SGHNT, YYREEE (reference sequence). The CDR3 spans 17 residues. The CDR3 sequence is CASSTGQEDSGANVLTF. The CDR3 bases are TGTGCCAGCAGCACGGGACAGGAAGACTCTGGGGCCAACGTCCTGACTTTC.

V gene TRBV2 combines with J gene TRBJ2-1; the match to TRBD2 covers 10 bases. From germline, CDR1 is SNHLY and CDR2 FYNNEI. The CDR3 loop spans 18 amino acids. J was trimmed by 8 bases and V by 1 base; bases with no gene match: 14. CDR3 sequence (DNA): TGTGCCAGCAGTGAAGAGGCTCGACTAGCGGGTAATAAGGATGAGCAGTTCTTC. Protein sequence: CASSEEARLAGNKDEQFF.

The chain links TRBV11-3 to TRBJ2-7; 7 nucleotides match TRBD2. V lost 5 bases to trimming and J lost 4 bases; unmatched junction nucleotides: 8. Germline loops: CDR1 SGHNT, CDR2 YENEEA. The CDR3 spans 14 residues. CDR3 DNA sequence: TGTGCCAGCAGCAAGCGGGAAGGGAATTACGAGCAGTACTTC. Protein product: CASSKREGNYEQYF.

The gene calls are TRBV15 and TRBJ2-5; possibly TRBD1 for D (6 bases). The V gene lost 0 bases and the J gene lost 5 bases, with 7 bases spanning the gap. Germline CDR1 reads LNHNV; CDR2 reads YYDKDF (reference sequence). This CDR3 contains 13 residues. CDR3 protein: CATSRDQGETQYF. CDR3 sequence (DNA): TGTGCCACCAGCAGAGACCAGGGGGAGACCCAGTACTTC. Complete variable domain (other parts from reference TRBV15 and TRBJ2-5): DAMVIQNPRYQVTQFGKPVTLSCSQTLNHNVMYWYQQKSSQAPKLLFHYYDKDFNNEADTPDNFQSRRPNTSFCFLDIRSPGLGDTAMYLCATSRDQGETQYFGPGTRLLVL.

In this sample, this clone turned up a few times. The chain recombines TRBV7-9 with TRBJ1-1; TRBD1 matches 9 bases. The junction had 7 bases not matched to a gene; V was cut back by 6 bases and J by 8 bases. This CDR3 contains 13 residues. Germline CDR1 and CDR2: SEHNR and FQNEAQ (reference sequence). This CDR3 reads CASRESTGGEAFF. The CDR3 nucleotides read TGTGCCAGCAGGGAATCGACAGGGGGGGAAGCTTTCTTT.

V gene TRBV5-6 combines with J gene TRBJ1-5; 8 bases align to TRBD1. Trimming cost V 4 bases and J 5 bases; bases outside gene matches: 8. In germline, CDR1 is SGHDT, CDR2 YYEEEE. This CDR3 region has 15 residues. CDR3 nucleotide sequence: TGTGCCAGCAGCAGTGGGACAGGACCTGATCAGCCCCAGCATTTT. Amino acids: CASSSGTGPDQPQHF.

The chain employs TRBV5-6 and TRBJ2-3; 9 nucleotides match TRBD1. V lost 4 bases, J lost 4 bases, and 7 bases stayed unmatched. Germline lookup yields CDR1 SGHDT and CDR2 YYEEEE. This CDR3 spans 15 amino acids. Here the CDR3 reads CASSLGQGLPDTQYF. CDR3 in DNA: TGTGCCAGCAGCCTGGGACAGGGACTGCCAGATACGCAGTATTTT.

The chain has TRBV4-1 and TRBJ1-1; D is uncertain. Between the trimmed V and J ends, which lost 4 bases and 7 bases, there was a span of 13 bases. CDR3 length: 13 residues. CDR1 is MGHRA, CDR2 YSYEKL, per germline. The CDR3 bases are TGCGCCAGCAGCCTCAACGGCGAGGATGAAGCTTTCTTT. Amino acid sequence: CASSLNGEDEAFF.

This clone was observed a single time. V is TRBV5-4 and J is TRBJ2-1; 8 bases align to TRBD2. The V segment lost 2 bases and the J segment 9 bases; nucleotides outside the gene matches: 7. Germline-derived CDR1 and CDR2 are SGHNT and YYREEE (reference sequence). The CDR3 totals 14 residues. The CDR3 DNA is TGTGCCAGCAGCTTTGACGGGGGGGCCTTTGAGCAGTTCTTC. Its protein is CASSFDGGAFEQFF.

The gene calls are TRBV5-1 and TRBJ1-2, with D uncertain. The germline gives CDR1 SGHRS, CDR2 YFSETQ. Between the trimmed V and J ends, which lost 0 bases and 7 bases, there was a span of 13 bases. The CDR3 sequence is 14 residues long. This CDR3 is CASSLEEAPSGYTF. The CDR3 DNA sequence: TGCGCCAGCAGCTTGGAGGAGGCTCCCAGTGGCTACACCTTC.

About this clone itself: This is likely a read error, given that the CDR3 carries no conserved phenylalanine or tryptophan at its end. The rearrangement links TRBV5-4 to TRBJ2-2, with D possibly TRBD2 on 6 matching bases. The CDR3 has 17 amino acids. The V end lost 3 bases, the J end lost 2 bases, and 17 bases lay between the germline ends. Germline CDR1 SGHNT, CDR2 YYREEE (reference sequence). The CDR3 sequence is CASSSMASGVNTGELFS. CDR3 coding DNA: TGTGCCAGCAGCTCGATGGCCTCGGGGGTTAACACCGGGGAGCTGTTTTCT.

The genes are TRBV19 and TRBJ1-2; 10 nucleotides line up with TRBD1. Germline V gene sequence: CDR1 LNHDA, CDR2 SQIVND (reference sequence). V shed 9 bases and J 5 bases; nucleotides not matched to a gene: 12. The CDR3 is made up of 15 amino acids. The CDR3 bases are TGTGCCAGCCGTATTGGACAGGGGGTAGAATATGGCTACACCTTC. Residues: CASRIGQGVEYGYTF.

There are a few counts of this clone. The CDR3 sequence is CASSEAAGGREFF. The CDR3, as DNA: TGTGCCAGCAGTGAAGCGGCGGGGGGAAGGGAGTTCTTC. This chain uses TRBV2 with TRBJ2-1, with 8 positions matching TRBD2. Trimming at V came to 0 bases and at J to 14 bases, leaving 6 bases not matched to a gene. From germline, CDR1 is SNHLY and CDR2 FYNNEI. This CDR3 is built from 13 residues.